This T cell receptor (beta chain) was captured in a study of post-analysis software for immune sequencing data (dated by TCRdb to about 2015). Study-wide context: The recorded disease courses included relapsing-remitting, secondary progressive and progressive-relapsing multiple sclerosis, and some patients had no subtype annotation. The patient repertoires were set against approximately 10 previously published healthy control repertoires from donors whose ages ranged from roughly 6 to 27 years. A subset of samples was prepared in parallel using single-end sample barcoding, then pooled and co-amplified after Illumina adapter ligation. The paper as a whole reports these results and caveats: When samples were clustered directly using the F measure, samples prepared in the same batch co-clustered strongly, which prompted a batch-effect correction. Four or five TRBV segments, including TRBV5-6, TRBV5-1 and TRBV20-1, were significantly more frequent in patients than controls. The multiple sclerosis patient group was slightly younger than the control group. Compared with controls, multiple sclerosis patients had significantly lower normalized Chao1 diversity, a finding suggesting substantial peripheral T-cell clonal expansion.

The receptor library was made with PCR. Reads for this sample came from an Illumina HiSeq 2500. Unique molecular identifiers were incorporated into TCR beta cDNA libraries to reduce PCR and sequencing biases. Per 1 to 10 million input T cells, approximately 500,000 cDNA molecules were obtained, such that each molecule approximated one T cell. The patient libraries were prepared and sequenced with the same protocol used for the earlier healthy control dataset. Within a given batch, samples were prepared together, multiplexed and sequenced on the same HiSeq lane. The source study handled its data this way. MIGEC was used to process the raw barcoded reads, and molecular identifier groups with only a single read were discarded before consensus assembly and CDR3 extraction. VDJtools was used for post-analysis of the clonotype tables, and diversity was normalized by down-sampling every dataset to the size of the smallest sample. In repertoire overlap clustering, CDR3 amino acid sequences, but not nucleotide sequences, were matched to correct batch-related cross-sample contamination. TCRdb applied fastp at Q25 and MiXCR to the public reads, then kept only in-frame beta chains. Entries that share a CDR3 protein sequence are merged under the most common genes and DNA. The V and J calls, along with clone size, are taken from TCRdb and not from the paper's own processing. In all, the sample holds 450,000 to 700,000 distinct CDR3 sequences, and 44% of those were seen once. The ten largest clones take up around 1.7% of the sample.

TCR beta repertoires were profiled from peripheral blood of approximately 13 young patients with multiple sclerosis to demonstrate the VDJtools post-analysis software. The multiple sclerosis patients were children and adolescents between roughly 6 and 15 years of age. The sample holds a few counts of this clonotype. Its antigen is not yet known. Base qualities are not recorded, but no much larger clone differs from it by a single base. V is trimmed back by 4 bases and J by 0 bases, and the junction contains 7 bases that no gene match accounts for. Sequences SGHRS (CDR1) and YFSETQ (CDR2) are obtained from the germline V gene. Its CDR3 holds 15 amino acids, cysteine through phenylalanine. CDR3 DNA only is kept here, 45 bases in frame from base 1.

The clonotype originates from a girl aged 10-17 years with multiple sclerosis. This receptor chain uses TRBV5-1 and TRBJ2-7, with 7 bases in between that match TRBD1. The sequenced material came from blood. In nucleotides, the sequence is TGCGCCAGCAGCAGCCTACAGGGGCCCTCCTACGAGCAGTACTTC. Its protein reads: CASSSLQGPSYEQYF.